Given below is one T cell receptor (beta chain) in context. Its antigen remains unidentified. Nothing much larger sits one base from this clone, and base qualities are not available. This entry is derived from a study of blood T cell repertoires in COVID-19 (dated by TCRdb to 2020 to 2021). Some background on the complete study: The collaborator samples originated in the United States, Italy and Spain and spanned the acute and convalescent phases of COVID-19. The prospective study material was composed of cDNA or gDNA derived from T cells, B-cell-depleted T cells, or PBMCs. Subjects who had been exposed to COVID-19, were actively infected with it, or had recovered from it provided the deeply sampled blood TCRbeta repertoires that made up the dataset. A freely available public database, intended as a resource for researchers studying the immune response to SARS-CoV-2, is where the repertoires were released. The samples were drawn from two sources: the first 160 participants of the ongoing ImmuneRACE study, and some 1,300 subjects contributed by 6 global collaborators. A de-identified subject ID, COVID-19 status, age in years and sex were almost always included in the sample metadata. HLA class I and class II types, where available, came from metadata supplied by the sample provider rather than from assay-based typing.

What the authors observed across the whole study: How much clinical and demographic metadata was included differed by source and by participant, and the metadata was provided uncurated.

TCRbeta CDR3 regions were amplified from genomic DNA using the immunoSEQ Assay, a bias-controlled multiplex PCR. In the original analysis: Nucleated cell counts per sample were estimated from amplification of reference gene primers within the assay. To quantify the absolute abundance of each unique TCRbeta CDR3 rearrangement, sequence reads were collapsed and filtered. Productive Simpson clonality was computed per sample as the square root of Simpson's diversity index over productive rearrangements. What TCRdb holds here is the immuneACCESS table cut down to in-frame rearrangements. Part of the clones is not present; checked against another copy, under half of the missing clones reflect an unresolved V gene, and the others are unexplained. That table supplies the V and J calls and clone size; D and trimming were determined from the DNA. This sample lists about 240,000 clones; roughly 87% were detected once. The ten largest clones add up to just over 7% of the sample.

Another Seattle source contributed samples from volunteer blood donors who had recovered from COVID-19. Whole blood was collected in K2EDTA tubes by collaborating institutions according to the institutions' own protocols. For TCRbeta analysis, collaborators shipped samples in one of three forms: frozen whole blood, isolated PBMCs, or DNA extracted from either of those sample types. The clonotype comes from a man aged 60 to 69 who had recovered from COVID-19. Sequenced material: peripheral blood.

The CDR3 protein: CASSQDPVYEQYF. The DNA reads TGTGCCAGCAGCCAAGATCCAGTCTACGAGCAGTACTTC. Recombination linked TRBV14 to TRBJ2-7; too little of a D gene remains to name it. From the cysteine up to the phenylalanine, the CDR3 has a length of 13 residues. Only CDR3 DNA remains: 39 bases, in frame from the first base. CDR1 and CDR2 are read off the germline V gene as SGHDN and FVKESK. Trimming costs V 0 bases and J 3 bases, and their ends lie 6 bases apart.